This T cell receptor beta chain is drawn from a study of blood T cells in healthy people across ages. It was with a sample-barcoded 5' primer and a J-beta primer mix that a second PCR of about 7 to 12 cycles was run. From the 5' RACE reads, TCRdb called clonotypes with MiXCR, one entry per CDR3 protein. The sample consists of hundreds of thousands of distinct CDR3 sequences, approximately 65% of them appearing once. CDR1 and CDR2 from the germline V gene are MNHEY and SVGAGI. Unmatched junction bases numbered 6, after V lost 6 bases and J lost 5 bases. This CDR3 region has 13 residues. Healthy Caucasian individuals from Russia aged about 6 to 90 served as donors. Peripheral blood samples of around 9.3 milliliters were drawn from each donor.

Sequencing used blood. The chain is built from TRBV6-5 and TRBJ2-5; TRBD2 agrees at 7 bases. The TCR originated in a young man in good health. DNA for the CDR3: TGTGCCAGCAGGGGAGGGGTTTGGGAGACCCAGTACTTC. Its translation is CASRGGVWETQYF.